The sequence of this TCR beta chain was determined in a study of blood T cell repertoires in COVID-19. Study summary: T cells, B-cell-depleted T cells, or PBMCs provided the cDNA or gDNA that served as material.

Data came from immunoSEQ multiplex PCR; TCRdb stores just in-frame clones and leaves some out. The sample has roughly 110,000 clones, under 85% seen once. The source is a woman between 55 and 75 years old with acute or convalescent COVID-19. Sample: peripheral blood.

The CDR3 loop reads CASSLSWGGANYGYTF. The CDR3 DNA follows: TGTGCCAGCAGTTTATCCTGGGGGGGAGCTAACTATGGCTACACCTTC. This sequence joins TRBV27 and TRBJ1-2, with D possibly being TRBD1 (5 bases). Germline-derived CDR1 and CDR2 are MNHEY and SMNVEV (reference sequence). This CDR3 region has 16 residues. The V end lost 0 bases, the J end lost 0 bases, and 11 bases lay between the germline ends.